The 30 T cell receptor beta chains presented below share a single source sample, sequenced in a study of post-analysis software for immune sequencing data. The library was made from cDNA and included unique molecular identifiers. TCRdb recomputed calls from the PCR reads with MiXCR, one row per CDR3 protein. Altogether hundreds of thousands of distinct CDR3 sequences are present, 25% to 30% being singletons, with the ten largest covering roughly 0.57%. Study-wide findings and caveats: Included in a set of a handful of TRBV segments more frequent in patients than controls were TRBV5-6, TRBV5-1 and TRBV20-1.

These receptors' antigens are unknown. Source material: blood. The receptor set was obtained from a girl between 10 and 17 years old with multiple sclerosis.

This clonotype was detected only a few times. The CDR3: CASRTSGTSGDTQYF. The DNA of the CDR3 is TGCGCCAGCAGAACCTCCGGGACTAGCGGGGATACGCAGTATTTT. V is TRBV5-1 and J is TRBJ2-3, with 12 bases that match TRBD2. CDR1 is SGHRS and CDR2 is YFSETQ in the germline V gene. The V and J ends lost 5 bases and 6 bases, in that order; junction bases with no gene match: 7. The CDR3 is made up of 15 amino acids.

The gene calls are TRBV20-1 and TRBJ1-6, with D maybe TRBD1 (5 bases). The CDR3 contains 11 residues. Germline V gene data show CDR1 as DFQATT and CDR2 as SNEGSKA (reference sequence). V was cut by 5 bases and J by 17 bases, with 16 bases left in between. CDR3 nucleotides: TGCAGTGCTTGGACTGGGCAGGGTGTCCACTTT. It specifies CSAWTGQGVHF.

The chain couples TRBV2 to TRBJ2-3, with D unresolved. Germline V gene sequence: CDR1 SNHLY, CDR2 FYNNEI. Trimming removed 0 bases from V and 3 bases from J, with 7 bases in between. CDR3 length equals 14 residues. CDR3: CASSEAYSTDTQYF. The CDR3 DNA is TGTGCCAGCAGTGAAGCCTACTCAACAGATACGCAGTATTTT.

This clonotype has more than one count but fewer than ten. The genes are TRBV5-1 and TRBJ2-3, with D possibly TRBD1 on 5 matching bases. The CDR3 totals 15 residues. CDR1 and CDR2 from the germline V gene are SGHRS and YFSETQ. The V gene lost 4 bases and the J gene lost 2 bases, with 14 bases spanning the gap. The DNA of the CDR3 is TGCGCCAGCAGCCTGAACGGACACGACACAGATACGCAGTATTTT. Its translation: CASSLNGHDTDTQYF. The full variable domain, in which reference TRBV5-1 and TRBJ2-3 provide the parts outside the CDR3, is KAGVTQTPRYLIKTRGQQVTLSCSPISGHRSVSWYQQTPGQGLQFLFEYFSETQRNKGNFPGRFSGRQFSNSRSEMNVSTLELGDSALYLCASSLNGHDTDTQYFGPGTRLTVL.

Worth noting for this clonotype: One end of the junction varies from germline; a read error may be responsible. The CDR3 nucleotides read TGTACCAGCAGCTTAGATTCAGGGTTGGAGACCCAGTACTTC. Translated, it gives CTSSLDSGLETQYF. The V gene is TRBV7-7, the J gene TRBJ2-4; D is possibly TRBD1 (5 bases). The DNA matches TRBJ2-5 better at its end, which makes the J call doubtful. The CDR3 is made up of 14 amino acids. CDR1 SSHAT and CDR2 FNYEAQ come from the germline V gene (reference sequence).

A few counts support this clonotype. The chain has TRBV2 and TRBJ2-1; tentative D call: TRBD2 (7 bases). Trimming removed 6 bases at V and 8 bases at J, with 14 bases between. Germline V gene sequence: CDR1 SNHLY, CDR2 FYNNEI. CDR3 length equals 13 residues. The chain's CDR3 is CASRYRAGDEQFF. In nucleotides, the CDR3 is TGTGCCAGCAGGTACAGGGCGGGGGATGAGCAGTTCTTC.

The chain uses TRBV5-1 and TRBJ1-5; no clear D gene. The V and J ends lost 2 bases and 5 bases respectively, with 11 bases between them. Germline V gene data show CDR1 as SGHRS and CDR2 as YFSETQ. This CDR3 region has 14 residues. In nucleotides, the CDR3 is TGCGCCAGCAGCTTCGGGAGTGGGGATCAGCCCCAGCATTTT. Protein sequence: CASSFGSGDQPQHF. Looking up the rest from reference TRBV5-1 and TRBJ1-5 gives the full variable domain: KAGVTQTPRYLIKTRGQQVTLSCSPISGHRSVSWYQQTPGQGLQFLFEYFSETQRNKGNFPGRFSGRQFSNSRSEMNVSTLELGDSALYLCASSFGSGDQPQHFGDGTRLSIL.

The chain carries TRBV7-9 and TRBJ1-4, with unresolved D. V was trimmed by 8 bases and J by 0 bases, leaving 7 bases between them. The CDR3 extends over 13 amino acids. Germline V gene data show CDR1 as SEHNR and CDR2 as FQNEAQ (reference sequence). The CDR3 nucleotides are TGTGCCAGCGTGGGAGCAACTAATGAAAAACTGTTTTTT. It specifies CASVGATNEKLFF.

Only one count was recorded for this clonotype. The rearrangement links TRBV10-2 to TRBJ2-1; 7 bases line up with TRBD2. With V trimmed by 0 bases and J by 14 bases, 13 bases remained unmatched. Germline loops: CDR1 WSHSY, CDR2 SAAADI. This CDR3 is 15 amino acids long. CDR3 protein: CASSESRGGSGMEFF. The CDR3 coding sequence is TGCGCCAGCAGTGAGTCAAGGGGAGGAAGCGGGATGGAGTTCTTC.

The chain joins TRBV28 to TRBJ1-5; the match to TRBD1 covers 7 bases. Trimming took 6 bases from V and 6 from J; bases not matched to a gene: 11. The CDR3 has 15 amino acids. Germline V gives CDR1 MDHEN, CDR2 SYDVKM. This CDR3 reads CASRGRGQAGQPQHF. The CDR3 DNA sequence: TGTGCCAGCAGGGGGCGAGGACAGGCTGGTCAGCCCCAGCATTTT.

Details on this clonotype: Compared with germline, one end of the junction differs, possibly owing to a read error. The rearrangement joins TRBV6-1 to TRBJ2-7; D possibly matches TRBD1 or TRBD2 (6 bases each). There are 13 residues in the CDR3. The germline gives CDR1 MNHNS, CDR2 SASEGT. The CDR3 region has the DNA TGTGCCAGCAGTGCGTGGGGGGCCTGGGAGCCGTACTTC. Encoded protein: CASSAWGAWEPYF.

The chain couples TRBV7-9 to TRBJ1-1, with D uncertain. In germline, CDR1 is SEHNR, CDR2 FQNEAQ (reference sequence). The CDR3 is 14 amino acids. The V gene lost 5 bases and the J gene lost 6 bases, with 16 bases spanning the gap. CDR3 bases: TGTGCCAGCAGCGGGAGTGGGAGTACCTCTGAAGCTTTCTTT. Translated, it gives CASSGSGSTSEAFF.

In regard to this clonotype: This clone may be a read error of a much larger clone one base away. The CDR3 nucleotides are TGTGCCAGCAGTTACGGTAGGCCTCCGTACGCGCAGTACTTC. Translated, it gives CASSYGRPPYAQYF. The chain combines TRBV6-2 or TRBV6-3 with TRBJ2-5; D uncertain. Germline V gene data show CDR1 as MNHEY and CDR2 as SVGEGT. The CDR3 is 14 residues long. Trimming pared 2 bases from V and 11 bases from J, leaving 18 bases between.

The CDR3 DNA reads TGTGCCAGCAGAGCACTAGCGGGAGGTAAACAAGAGACCCAGTACTTC. Protein product: CASRALAGGKQETQYF. V gene TRBV6-2 or TRBV6-3 combines with J gene TRBJ2-5; 12 nucleotides align to TRBD2. The V gene end was trimmed by 6 bases and the J gene end by 2 bases; junction bases not matched to a gene: 7. Germline loops: CDR1 MNHEY, CDR2 SVGEGT. The CDR3 totals 16 residues.

The table lists this clonotype with a few counts. V usage is TRBV7-2 and J usage is TRBJ2-4, with 7 nucleotides matching TRBD2. This CDR3 comprises 16 residues. Germline loops: CDR1 SGHTA, CDR2 FQGNSA. V was clipped by 4 bases and J by 8 bases; unmatched bases: 14. CDR3 coding DNA: TGTGCCAGCAGCTCGGGACTACCGGGGGTAAAAGACATTCAGTACTTC. Encoded protein: CASSSGLPGVKDIQYF.

V is TRBV7-2 and J is TRBJ2-3; unclear D gene. V dropped 5 bases and J dropped 10 bases, with 16 bases sitting between them. The CDR3 spans 13 residues. In germline, CDR1 is SGHTA, CDR2 FQGNSA. The CDR3 DNA reads as TGTGCCAGCAGCGGTCCTATAGGTCTCCCGCAGTATTTT. Translated: CASSGPIGLPQYF.

Note on this clonotype: The junction differs from germline at one of its ends, possibly a read error. V gene TRBV5-5 combines with J gene TRBJ2-5; D not resolved. With the DNA end fitting TRBJ2-7 better, the J assignment may be wrong. From germline, CDR1 is SGHKS and CDR2 YYEKEE (reference sequence). The CDR3 is made up of 13 amino acids. The CDR3: CTSSLSISYEQYF. For the CDR3, the DNA is TGTACCAGCAGCTTGTCGATAAGCTACGAGCAGTACTTC.

The V call is TRBV7-2, the J call TRBJ2-1; D might be TRBD1 (7 bases). V lost 2 bases and J 6 bases, leaving 14 bases between the germline ends. From germline, CDR1 is SGHTA and CDR2 FQGNSA. This CDR3 spans 15 amino acids. In nucleotides, the CDR3 is TGTGCCAGCAGCTTATTCAGGGGGGCAAGCAATGAGCAGTTCTTC. Translating gives CASSLFRGASNEQFF.

V and J are TRBV6-1 and TRBJ2-7, with D perhaps given as TRBD1 or TRBD2 (5 bases each). Germline lookup yields CDR1 MNHNS and CDR2 SASEGT. The CDR3 extends over 14 amino acids. The V end lost 7 bases, the J end lost 3 bases, and 16 bases lay between the germline ends. Written as DNA, the CDR3 is TGTGCCAGCATCGACCGGGACCTCTACTACGAGCAGTACTTC. Translation: CASIDRDLYYEQYF.

At least ten counts were recorded for this clonotype. The rearrangement joins TRBV10-3 to TRBJ2-7; tentatively, D is TRBD1 (6 bases). V lost 10 bases and J lost 0, with 16 bases in between. This CDR3 is built from 14 residues. Per the germline V gene, CDR1 is ENHRY and CDR2 is SYGVKD. For the CDR3, the DNA is TGTGCCACGTTCTCCGACAGGCCCTCCTACGAGCAGTACTTC. Translated: CATFSDRPSYEQYF.

V and J are TRBV25-1 and TRBJ2-3; D is ambiguous. Germline-derived CDR1 and CDR2 are MGHDK and SYGVNS. The CDR3 sequence is 12 residues long. Trimming took 8 bases from V and 7 from J, leaving 13 bases between them. The CDR3 sequence: CASGQVGYTQYF. In DNA, the CDR3 is TGTGCCAGCGGTCAAGTGGGGTATACGCAGTATTTT.

This clonotype was counted a few times. This sequence joins TRBV13 and TRBJ2-3; D is perhaps TRBD1 or TRBD2 (5 bases each). The V end lost 0 bases, the J end lost 9 bases, and 16 bases lay between the germline ends. Germline assignment: CDR1 PRHDT and CDR2 FYEKMQ (reference sequence). The CDR3 consists of 15 residues. The CDR3 sequence is CASSLGGPPPWTQYF. CDR3 DNA sequence: TGTGCCAGCAGCTTAGGGGGACCACCTCCTTGGACGCAGTATTTT.

This clonotype was detected once. An end of the junction does not agree with germline; a read error may underlie this. The chain links TRBV7-2 to TRBJ1-5; 10 bases fit TRBD1. This CDR3 has 17 residues. Per the germline V gene, CDR1 is SGHTA and CDR2 is FQGNSA. The CDR3 loop is CASSLPDRGGAIQPRHF. The CDR3 bases are TGTGCCAGCAGCTTACCGGACAGGGGGGGAGCCATTCAGCCCCGGCATTTT.

On this clonotype itself: The junction departs from germline at one end; a sequencing error may be responsible. The chain's CDR3 is CAGSGRGRANEQFF. CDR3 in DNA: TGCGCCGGCAGTGGGCGCGGGAGGGCCAATGAGCAGTTCTTC. The gene calls are TRBV10-2 and TRBJ2-1; 9 nucleotides match TRBD2. This CDR3 is 14 amino acids long. Per germline, CDR1 WSHSY and CDR2 SAAADI.

This clonotype was found a few times. The V and J genes are TRBV9 and TRBJ2-1, with 7 nucleotides matching TRBD2. With V trimmed by 7 bases and J by 6 bases, 7 bases remained unmatched. This CDR3 is built from 13 residues. Germline V gene data show CDR1 as SGDLS and CDR2 as YYNGEE. The CDR3 here is CASGTTGVNEQFF. CDR3 sequence (DNA): TGTGCCAGCGGGACTACGGGGGTCAATGAGCAGTTCTTC.

This clonotype was detected only a few times. V usage is TRBV7-6 and J usage is TRBJ2-1, with TRBD2 matching 9 bases. V lost 5 bases to trimming and J lost 6 bases; unmatched junction nucleotides: 8. The CDR3 spans 15 residues. From germline, CDR1 is SGHVS and CDR2 FNYEAQ. The CDR3 coding sequence is TGTGCCAGCAGCGCTAGGGCGGGGGGGACCAATGAGCAGTTCTTC. It specifies CASSARAGGTNEQFF.

Comments on this clonotype: The junction differs from germline at one of its ends, possibly a read error. The chain is built from TRBV6-1 and TRBJ1-1, with TRBD1 matching over 9 bases. This CDR3 has 16 residues. The germline CDR1 and CDR2 sequences are MNHNS and SASEGT. The CDR3 loop is CASSEDGTGLNTEAFF. The DNA of the CDR3 is TGTGCTAGCAGTGAAGATGGGACAGGGCTAAACACTGAAGCTTTCTTT.

The rearrangement uses TRBV19 and TRBJ1-5; 10 bases are shared with TRBD1. V lost 6 bases to trimming and J lost 11 bases; unmatched junction nucleotides: 10. This CDR3 has 14 residues. Germline CDR1 LNHDA, CDR2 SQIVND (reference sequence). CDR3 in DNA: TGTGCCAGTAGCAATGTGGGACAGGGGACGGCCCAGCATTTT. It yields the protein CASSNVGQGTAQHF.

A few counts support this clonotype. The chain links TRBV20-1 to TRBJ1-2, with a possible D match to TRBD1 (5 bases). Germline V CDR1 and CDR2: DFQATT, SNEGSKA (reference sequence). V lost 1 base to trimming and J lost 4 bases, with 13 bases between them. This CDR3 is 14 amino acids long. CDR3 amino acids: CSARGGSSCYGYTF. Here the CDR3 DNA reads TGCAGTGCTAGAGGGGGCAGCAGTTGCTATGGCTACACCTTC.

This clonotype was seen more than once but under ten times. The rearrangement links TRBV10-3 to TRBJ1-5; D remains ambiguous. From germline, CDR1 is ENHRY and CDR2 SYGVKD. The CDR3 length is 15 residues. With 6 bases removed from V and 1 base from J, the gap between germline ends came to 13 bases. CDR3 sequence: CAIREEGGSNQPQHF. The CDR3 nucleotides read TGTGCCATCAGGGAGGAGGGTGGAAGCAATCAGCCCCAGCATTTT.